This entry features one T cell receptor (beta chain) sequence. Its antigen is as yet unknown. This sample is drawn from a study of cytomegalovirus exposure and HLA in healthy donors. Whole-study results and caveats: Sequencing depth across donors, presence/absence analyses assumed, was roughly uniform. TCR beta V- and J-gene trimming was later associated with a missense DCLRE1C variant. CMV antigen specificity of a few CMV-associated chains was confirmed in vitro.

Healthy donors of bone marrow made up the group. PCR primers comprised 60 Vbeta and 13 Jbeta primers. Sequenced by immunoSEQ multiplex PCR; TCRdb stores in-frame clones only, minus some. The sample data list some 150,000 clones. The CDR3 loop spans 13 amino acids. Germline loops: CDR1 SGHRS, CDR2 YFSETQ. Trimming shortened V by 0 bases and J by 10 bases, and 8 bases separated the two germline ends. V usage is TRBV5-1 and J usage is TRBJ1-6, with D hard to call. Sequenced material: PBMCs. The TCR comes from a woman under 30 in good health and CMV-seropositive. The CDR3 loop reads CASSLDVESPLHF. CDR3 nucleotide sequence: TGCGCCAGCAGCTTGGACGTGGAGTCACCCCTCCACTTT.